The rows below give T cell receptor beta chains drawn from one sample of a study. TCRdb redid the calling of the RT-PCR reads with MiXCR, one entry per CDR3 protein. This sample has 550,000 to 750,000 distinct CDR3 sequences; approximately 15% occur once, and the top ten carry just over 3.5%. Source material: memory CD4+ T cells from blood. These receptors all stem from a female donor in good health, serving as a healthy control. The CDR3 runs from the conserved cysteine through the conserved F or W. The order of the fields is V gene, D gene, CDR3 length, J gene, clone size, CDR3 DNA, CDR3 protein. The D gene is left open where the match is weak. Clone size is stated in some rows and not others, as once, few, many or a class when expanded.

v_call: TRBV6-2/TRBV6-3; d_call: NA; cdr3_length: 17; j_call: TRBJ2-3; clone_size: many; cdr3_nt: TGTGCCAGCAGCTCCCCCGGGGCAGCAGCAAGCACAGATACGCAGTATTTT; cdr3_aa: CASSSPGAAASTDTQYF
v_call: TRBV6-1; d_call: TRBD2; cdr3_length: 18; j_call: TRBJ2-2; clone_size: NA; cdr3_nt: TGTGCCAGCAGCCTGAGGACTAGCGGGAGAGCAAACACCGGGGAGCTGTTTTTT; cdr3_aa: CASSLRTSGRANTGELFF
v_call: TRBV20-1; d_call: NA; cdr3_length: 14; j_call: TRBJ2-3; clone_size: NA; cdr3_nt: TGCAGTGCTAGAGACGCGGAGACCACAGATACGCAGTATTTT; cdr3_aa: CSARDAETTDTQYF
v_call: TRBV6-2/TRBV6-3; d_call: NA; cdr3_length: 16; j_call: TRBJ2-7; clone_size: NA; cdr3_nt: TGTGCCAGCAGTTACGAGAGGGACATAAATCCCTACGAGCAGTACTTC; cdr3_aa: CASSYERDINPYEQYF
v_call: TRBV5-1; d_call: TRBD2; cdr3_length: 19; j_call: TRBJ2-1; clone_size: NA; cdr3_nt: TGCGCCAGCAGCTCGCGGGGACTAGCGGGAGGGAGCTCCTACAATGAGCAGTTCTTC; cdr3_aa: CASSSRGLAGGSSYNEQFF
v_call: TRBV7-2; d_call: NA; cdr3_length: 14; j_call: TRBJ1-5; clone_size: many; cdr3_nt: TGTGCCAGCAGCCCTGGGACGGACCGGGGACCCCAGCATTTT; cdr3_aa: CASSPGTDRGPQHF
v_call: TRBV25-1; d_call: NA; cdr3_length: 13; j_call: TRBJ1-5; clone_size: few; cdr3_nt: TGTGCCAGCAGTGAATCGGGGCGGCAGCCCCAGCATTTT; cdr3_aa: CASSESGRQPQHF
v_call: TRBV20-1; d_call: NA; cdr3_length: 14; j_call: TRBJ2-5; clone_size: NA; cdr3_nt: TGCAGTGCTATCGGGAGCCTCGGGTTGGAGACCCAGTACTTC; cdr3_aa: CSAIGSLGLETQYF
v_call: TRBV7-3; d_call: NA; cdr3_length: 13; j_call: TRBJ2-5; clone_size: NA; cdr3_nt: TGTGCCAGCAGCTCGGCAGGGCGAGAGACCCAGTACTTC; cdr3_aa: CASSSAGRETQYF
v_call: TRBV5-8; d_call: TRBD1; cdr3_length: 19; j_call: TRBJ2-1; clone_size: few; cdr3_nt: TGTGCCAGCAGCTCCGGAGGGGACAGGGTTTACAGCTCCTACAATGAGCAGTTCTTC; cdr3_aa: CASSSGGDRVYSSYNEQFF
v_call: TRBV27; d_call: NA; cdr3_length: 15; j_call: TRBJ2-5; clone_size: few; cdr3_nt: TGTGCCAGCAGTGACCCCCCCGGGGGCGGAGAGACCCAGTACTTC; cdr3_aa: CASSDPPGGGETQYF
v_call: TRBV28; d_call: TRBD2; cdr3_length: 14; j_call: TRBJ2-7; clone_size: few; cdr3_nt: TGTGCCAGCATCGGACTAGCGGGTGTTCCCAAGCAGTACTTC; cdr3_aa: CASIGLAGVPKQYF
v_call: TRBV28; d_call: TRBD1; cdr3_length: 17; j_call: TRBJ2-1; clone_size: few; cdr3_nt: TGTGCCACCCGACTCTACCGGACAGGGGGCTCCTACAATGAGCAGTTCTTC; cdr3_aa: CATRLYRTGGSYNEQFF
v_call: TRBV7-2; d_call: TRBD2; cdr3_length: 14; j_call: TRBJ2-7; clone_size: NA; cdr3_nt: TGTGCCAGCAGACTCGGACTAGCGGGAGACGAGCAGTACTTC; cdr3_aa: CASRLGLAGDEQYF
v_call: TRBV28; d_call: NA; cdr3_length: 16; j_call: TRBJ2-6; clone_size: NA; cdr3_nt: TGTGCCAGCAGTACTAACCGGGGTGCTGGGGCCAACGTCCTGACTTTC; cdr3_aa: CASSTNRGAGANVLTF
v_call: TRBV12-3/TRBV12-4; d_call: NA; cdr3_length: 14; j_call: TRBJ1-4; clone_size: NA; cdr3_nt: TGTGCCAGCAACCACAGACCAACTAATGAAAAACTGTTTTTT; cdr3_aa: CASNHRPTNEKLFF
v_call: TRBV12-3/TRBV12-4; d_call: TRBD2; cdr3_length: 16; j_call: TRBJ2-3; clone_size: NA; cdr3_nt: TGTGCCAGCACCCCTCGACGCGGGAGGGGTGGAGATACGCAGTATTTT; cdr3_aa: CASTPRRGRGGDTQYF
v_call: TRBV14; d_call: NA; cdr3_length: 16; j_call: TRBJ2-7; clone_size: many; cdr3_nt: TGTGCCAGCAGCCAAGATGTGGCGGCAGGAACCTACGAGCAGTACTTC; cdr3_aa: CASSQDVAAGTYEQYF
v_call: TRBV12-5; d_call: NA; cdr3_length: 16; j_call: TRBJ2-1; clone_size: few; cdr3_nt: TGTGCTAGTGGTTTGGTAGAGGGGATAGTCAGCAATGAGCAGTTCTTC; cdr3_aa: CASGLVEGIVSNEQFF
v_call: TRBV12-3/TRBV12-4; d_call: NA; cdr3_length: 14; j_call: TRBJ1-3; clone_size: many; cdr3_nt: TGTGCCAGCAGTTTGTGGATCTCTGGAAACACCATATATTTT; cdr3_aa: CASSLWISGNTIYF
v_call: TRBV18; d_call: TRBD1; cdr3_length: 16; j_call: TRBJ2-5; clone_size: NA; cdr3_nt: TGTGCCAGCTCACCGGAATCGGGACAGGGGGGAGAGACCCAGTACTTC; cdr3_aa: CASSPESGQGGETQYF
v_call: TRBV6-2/TRBV6-3; d_call: TRBD2; cdr3_length: 14; j_call: TRBJ2-1; clone_size: NA; cdr3_nt: TGTGCCAGCATAAAGGGCGGGAGGGCCGGTGAGCAGTTCTTC; cdr3_aa: CASIKGGRAGEQFF
v_call: TRBV5-4; d_call: TRBD1; cdr3_length: 14; j_call: TRBJ2-2; clone_size: NA; cdr3_nt: TGTGCCAGCAACGGGGACAGAGACACCGGGGAGCTGTTTTTT; cdr3_aa: CASNGDRDTGELFF
v_call: TRBV6-1; d_call: NA; cdr3_length: 13; j_call: TRBJ2-3; clone_size: NA; cdr3_nt: TGTGCCAGCAGTTCCGAGGGCGGAGATACGCAGTATTTT; cdr3_aa: CASSSEGGDTQYF
v_call: TRBV12-3/TRBV12-4; d_call: NA; cdr3_length: 13; j_call: TRBJ2-2; clone_size: NA; cdr3_nt: TGTGCCAGCAGTTTAGTCAGGTCCGGGGAGCTGTTTTTT; cdr3_aa: CASSLVRSGELFF
v_call: TRBV20-1; d_call: NA; cdr3_length: 13; j_call: TRBJ1-1; clone_size: few; cdr3_nt: TGCAGTGCTAGAGATCGGGAGGGCACTGAAGCTTTCTTT; cdr3_aa: CSARDREGTEAFF
v_call: TRBV7-9; d_call: NA; cdr3_length: 15; j_call: TRBJ2-2; clone_size: NA; cdr3_nt: TGTGCCAGCAGCCAGGACCTGGGGTGGACCGGGGAGCTGTTTTTT; cdr3_aa: CASSQDLGWTGELFF
v_call: TRBV18; d_call: NA; cdr3_length: 16; j_call: TRBJ1-1; clone_size: NA; cdr3_nt: TGTGCCAGCTCACCGGAAACAGGGAGGGTGAACACTGAAGCTTTCTTT; cdr3_aa: CASSPETGRVNTEAFF
v_call: TRBV25-1; d_call: NA; cdr3_length: 15; j_call: TRBJ2-1; clone_size: NA; cdr3_nt: TGTGCCAGCAGTGTGGCAGGGGGGTTACGCAGGGAGCAGTTCTTC; cdr3_aa: CASSVAGGLRREQFF
v_call: TRBV20-1; d_call: NA; cdr3_length: 15; j_call: TRBJ2-3; clone_size: few; cdr3_nt: TGCAGTGCTAGAGCGGCTAGCCGCAGCACAGATACGCAGTATTTT; cdr3_aa: CSARAASRSTDTQYF
v_call: TRBV6-2/TRBV6-3; d_call: NA; cdr3_length: 16; j_call: TRBJ2-1; clone_size: NA; cdr3_nt: TGTGCCAGCAGTTACTCGCCCGTCCTATCGTACAATGAGCAGTTCTTC; cdr3_aa: CASSYSPVLSYNEQFF
v_call: TRBV6-2/TRBV6-3; d_call: TRBD2; cdr3_length: 18; j_call: TRBJ2-2; clone_size: NA; cdr3_nt: TGTGCCAGCAGTTACTCGAGGACGAGACTAGCGAATTCCGGGGAGCTGTTTTTT; cdr3_aa: CASSYSRTRLANSGELFF
v_call: TRBV18; d_call: NA; cdr3_length: 14; j_call: TRBJ1-1; clone_size: once; cdr3_nt: TGTGCCAGCCCCGAGGGCCTGGGAGGCACTGAAGCTTTCTTT; cdr3_aa: CASPEGLGGTEAFF
v_call: TRBV29-1; d_call: TRBD2; cdr3_length: 15; j_call: TRBJ2-7; clone_size: NA; cdr3_nt: TGCAGCGTTGAAGGACTAGCGGGAGATTTATACGAGCAGTACTTC; cdr3_aa: CSVEGLAGDLYEQYF
v_call: TRBV29-1; d_call: NA; cdr3_length: 13; j_call: TRBJ2-3; clone_size: many; cdr3_nt: TGCAGCGTTGAAGATAGGGATCAGGGCGGTCCGTATTTT; cdr3_aa: CSVEDRDQGGPYF
v_call: TRBV25-1; d_call: NA; cdr3_length: 15; j_call: TRBJ1-2; clone_size: few; cdr3_nt: TGTGCCAGCAGTCCTATAACGGGGGACAACTATGGCTACACCTTC; cdr3_aa: CASSPITGDNYGYTF
v_call: TRBV7-9; d_call: NA; cdr3_length: 14; j_call: TRBJ1-1; clone_size: few; cdr3_nt: TGTGCCAGCAGCCCACAACAACACAGTACTGAAGCTTTCTTT; cdr3_aa: CASSPQQHSTEAFF
v_call: TRBV2; d_call: TRBD1; cdr3_length: 13; j_call: TRBJ1-5; clone_size: once; cdr3_nt: TGTGCCAGCGGACAGGACCTAGATCAGCCCCAGCATTTT; cdr3_aa: CASGQDLDQPQHF
v_call: TRBV6-1; d_call: NA; cdr3_length: 16; j_call: TRBJ2-5; clone_size: few; cdr3_nt: TGTGCCAGCAGTGAATCCGGGGTTTTGGTGCGGGAGACCCAGTACTTC; cdr3_aa: CASSESGVLVRETQYF
v_call: TRBV6-1; d_call: NA; cdr3_length: 15; j_call: TRBJ2-7; clone_size: few; cdr3_nt: TGTGCCAGCAGCTCCGATGGGCGGCAGCCCTACGAGCAGTACTTC; cdr3_aa: CASSSDGRQPYEQYF
v_call: TRBV5-1; d_call: NA; cdr3_length: 13; j_call: TRBJ2-1; clone_size: many; cdr3_nt: TGCGCCAGCAGCTTGAACGATTACAATGAGCAGTTCTTC; cdr3_aa: CASSLNDYNEQFF
v_call: TRBV20-1; d_call: NA; cdr3_length: 15; j_call: TRBJ1-6; clone_size: many; cdr3_nt: TGCAGTGCTTATCCCTCGGGTCAGACTAATTCACCCCTCCACTTT; cdr3_aa: CSAYPSGQTNSPLHF
v_call: TRBV7-9; d_call: NA; cdr3_length: 14; j_call: TRBJ2-1; clone_size: few; cdr3_nt: TGTGCCAGCAGCCCGACTGGGGCCCACAATGAGCAGTTCTTC; cdr3_aa: CASSPTGAHNEQFF
v_call: TRBV30; d_call: NA; cdr3_length: 12; j_call: TRBJ2-5; clone_size: NA; cdr3_nt: TGTGCCTGGAGCGGACTGGGGGAGACCCAGTACTTC; cdr3_aa: CAWSGLGETQYF
v_call: TRBV20-1; d_call: NA; cdr3_length: 13; j_call: TRBJ1-3; clone_size: few; cdr3_nt: TGCAGTGCTAGTCCGGGGGCTGTAGACACCATATATTTT; cdr3_aa: CSASPGAVDTIYF
v_call: TRBV27; d_call: NA; cdr3_length: 15; j_call: TRBJ2-7; clone_size: few; cdr3_nt: TGTGCCAGCAGTTTATCGATGGCTGGCACCTACGAGCAGTACTTC; cdr3_aa: CASSLSMAGTYEQYF
v_call: TRBV7-3; d_call: NA; cdr3_length: 13; j_call: TRBJ2-2; clone_size: many; cdr3_nt: TGTGCCAGCAGCCCGTCATACACCGGGGAGCTGTTTTTT; cdr3_aa: CASSPSYTGELFF
v_call: TRBV6-1; d_call: TRBD1; cdr3_length: 15; j_call: TRBJ1-1; clone_size: NA; cdr3_nt: TGTGCCACCTTGGACAGGGGGCTTCCTAACACTGAAGCTTTCTTT; cdr3_aa: CATLDRGLPNTEAFF
v_call: TRBV4-3; d_call: NA; cdr3_length: 14; j_call: TRBJ2-3; clone_size: many; cdr3_nt: TGCGCCAGCAGCCAAGGTGGGGCAGGGGATACGCAGTATTTT; cdr3_aa: CASSQGGAGDTQYF
v_call: TRBV6-2/TRBV6-3; d_call: TRBD2; cdr3_length: 15; j_call: TRBJ2-5; clone_size: once; cdr3_nt: TGTGCCAGCAGTTCCCTAGCGGGAGTTCTAGAGACCCAGTACTTC; cdr3_aa: CASSSLAGVLETQYF
v_call: TRBV3-1; d_call: TRBD1; cdr3_length: 18; j_call: TRBJ1-3; clone_size: few; cdr3_nt: TGTGCCAGCAGCCAAGGGGGGTTTTTGGACAGGGCTGGAAACACCATATATTTT; cdr3_aa: CASSQGGFLDRAGNTIYF
v_call: TRBV20-1; d_call: NA; cdr3_length: 16; j_call: TRBJ2-1; clone_size: NA; cdr3_nt: TGCAGTGCTATACCCCTTGTGCGGGTCAGCATTGGTGAGCAGTTCTTC; cdr3_aa: CSAIPLVRVSIGEQFF